This is a list of T cell receptor beta chains from one sample in a study of tumor-infiltrating lymphocytes in oesophageal squamous cell carcinoma. TCRdb fed the PCR reads into MiXCR, producing one record per CDR3 protein. The sample comprises fewer than 20,000 distinct CDR3 sequences, approximately 40% of which are singletons, and roughly 21% rests with the top ten. The sample taken for sequencing was esophageal tumor tissue. The source is a male donor with esophageal squamous cell carcinoma. Each CDR3 is given without its conserved first and last residue. A clone size is listed for some rows: how often the clone was seen (once, few, many), or a class if it is expanded.

CDR3aa	v_gene	abundance	j_gene
ASSLWREPREQY	TRBV11-2	once	TRBJ2-5
ASGLNLNTEAF	TRBV12-5	NA	TRBJ1-1
ASSQEGQGAGGYT	TRBV7-8	few	TRBJ1-2
ASSHDRGYSPLH	TRBV18	few	TRBJ1-6
AISESPSWLGEQF	TRBV10-3	few	NA
ASSLVGGYT	TRBV7-9	many	TRBJ1-2
ASSFKRGASRSTRDPVLR	TRBV12-3/TRBV12-4	NA	TRBJ2-3
ASRTHNRVETQY	TRBV6-2/TRBV6-3	NA	NA
ATSDSIDRGGSYEQY	TRBV24-1	many	TRBJ2-7
ASMGGTGRLGEKLF	TRBV19	many	TRBJ1-4
ASSLGGGPYEQY	TRBV7-8	NA	NA
ASSKGWGTRSYEQF	TRBV19	NA	TRBJ1-1
ASSPWTSGRVVEQY	TRBV7-2	once	NA
ASSIRSYEQY	TRBV19	many	TRBJ2-7